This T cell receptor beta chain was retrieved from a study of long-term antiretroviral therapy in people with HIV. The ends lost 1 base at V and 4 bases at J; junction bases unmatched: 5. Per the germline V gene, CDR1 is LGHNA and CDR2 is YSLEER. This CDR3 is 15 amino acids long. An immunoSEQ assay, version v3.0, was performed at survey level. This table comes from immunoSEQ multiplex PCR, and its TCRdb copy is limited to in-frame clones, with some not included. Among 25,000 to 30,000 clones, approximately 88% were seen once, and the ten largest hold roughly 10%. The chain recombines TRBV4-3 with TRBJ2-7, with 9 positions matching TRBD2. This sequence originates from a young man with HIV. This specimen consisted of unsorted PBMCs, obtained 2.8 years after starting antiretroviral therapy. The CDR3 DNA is TGCGCCAGCAGCCAAGTAGCGGGAGTCGGATACGAGCAGTACTTC. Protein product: CASSQVAGVGYEQYF.